This entry describes one T cell receptor beta chain. Its antigen remains unidentified. Base-call qualities are not available, and no considerably larger clone is one nucleotide away. The sample originates from a study of radiotherapy plus CTLA-4 blockade in lung cancer (dated by TCRdb to 2017 to 2018). Background for the entire study: Among the enrolled patients, about 19% had an objective response, and around 31% reached disease control.

The library was produced with the immunoSEQ multiplex PCR assay. Imported from immuneACCESS, the table was reduced by TCRdb to in-frame sequences with V and J called. These copies leave out some clones; in studies compared against another copy, an unresolved V gene accounts for under half, and the cause of the remainder is not known. This sample has around 45,000 clones in its table, and about 70% of those were observed once. Around a quarter of the sample rests with the top ten. Ends trimmed: V by 0 bases, J by 8 bases; bases unmatched to a gene: 5. Per the germline V gene (reference sequence), LNHNV is the CDR1 and YYDKDF is the CDR2. The CDR3 numbers 14 residues from cysteine through phenylalanine. The only DNA kept is the CDR3, 42 bases in frame from the first base. The study tested focal radiation therapy combined with CTLA-4 blockade (ipilimumab) in patients with chemo-refractory metastatic non-small-cell lung cancer.

Broad study findings and their caveats: After treatment with radiotherapy and ipilimumab, TCR clones that originated in tumors expanded in peripheral blood. Early dynamic changes in blood T cell clones, together with increased serum interferon-beta after radiation, were reported as the strongest predictors of response.

The clonotype comes from a human donor with non-small cell lung cancer who had a partial response to radiotherapy plus ipilimumab. In this chain, TRBV15 is recombined with TRBJ1-2; 8 bases in between match TRBD1. The sample was peripheral blood, taken from a patient treated with radiotherapy plus ipilimumab. The sequenced DNA is TGTGCCACCAGCAGAGACAGGGGGCGTATCGGCTACACCTTC. The encoded protein is CATSRDRGRIGYTF.